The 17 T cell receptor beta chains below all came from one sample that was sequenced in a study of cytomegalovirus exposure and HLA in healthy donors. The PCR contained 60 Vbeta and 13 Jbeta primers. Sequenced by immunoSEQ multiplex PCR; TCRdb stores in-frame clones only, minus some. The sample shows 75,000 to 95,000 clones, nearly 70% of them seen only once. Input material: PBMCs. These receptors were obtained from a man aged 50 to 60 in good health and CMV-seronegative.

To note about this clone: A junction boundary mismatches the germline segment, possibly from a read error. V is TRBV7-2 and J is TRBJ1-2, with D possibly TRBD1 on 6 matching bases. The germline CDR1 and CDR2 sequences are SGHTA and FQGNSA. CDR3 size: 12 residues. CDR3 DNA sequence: TGTGCCAGCAGCTTAAGGACAGTGACAACTAGCTTC. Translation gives CASSLRTVTTSF.

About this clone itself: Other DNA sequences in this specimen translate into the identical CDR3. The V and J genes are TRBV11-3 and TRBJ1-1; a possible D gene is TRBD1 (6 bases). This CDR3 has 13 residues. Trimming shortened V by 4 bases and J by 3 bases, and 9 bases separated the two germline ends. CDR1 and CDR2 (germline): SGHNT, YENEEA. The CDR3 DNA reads TGTGCCAGCAGCTCCCAGGGGTACACTGAAGCTTTCTTT. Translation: CASSSQGYTEAFF.

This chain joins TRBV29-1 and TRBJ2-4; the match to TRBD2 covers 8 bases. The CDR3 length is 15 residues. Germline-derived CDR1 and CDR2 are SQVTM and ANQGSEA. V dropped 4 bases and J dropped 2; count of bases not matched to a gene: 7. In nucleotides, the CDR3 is TGCAGCGTTGTTAGCGGGGTAGTATCCAAAAACATTCAGTACTTC. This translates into CSVVSGVVSKNIQYF.

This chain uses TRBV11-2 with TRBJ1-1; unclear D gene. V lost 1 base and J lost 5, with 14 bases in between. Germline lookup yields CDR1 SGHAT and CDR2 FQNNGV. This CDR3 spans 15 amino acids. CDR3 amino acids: CASSLVFAVRTEAFF. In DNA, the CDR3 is TGTGCCAGCAGCTTAGTTTTCGCGGTGAGGACTGAAGCTTTCTTT.

Here the CDR3 DNA reads TGTGCCTGGAGTTTCGTTGTGGGGCCGGAGACCCAGTACTTC. The encoded protein is CAWSFVVGPETQYF. The V gene is TRBV30, the J gene TRBJ2-5, with D possibly being TRBD1 (5 bases). Trimming removed 2 bases from V and 5 bases from J, with 15 bases in between. This CDR3 has 14 amino acids. CDR1 and CDR2 from the germline V gene are GTSNPN and SVGIG (reference sequence).

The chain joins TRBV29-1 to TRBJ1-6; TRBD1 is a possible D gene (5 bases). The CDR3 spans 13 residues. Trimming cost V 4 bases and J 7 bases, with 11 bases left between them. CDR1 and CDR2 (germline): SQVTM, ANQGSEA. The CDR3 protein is CSVGQGTNSPLHF. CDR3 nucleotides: TGCAGCGTTGGGCAGGGAACAAATTCACCCCTCCACTTT.

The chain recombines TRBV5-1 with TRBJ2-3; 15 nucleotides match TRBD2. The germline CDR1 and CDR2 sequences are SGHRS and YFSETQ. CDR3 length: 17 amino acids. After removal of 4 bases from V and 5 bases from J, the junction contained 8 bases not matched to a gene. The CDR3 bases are TGCGCCAGCAGCCCTGGACTAGCGGGGGGGCTAATAGATACGCAGTATTTT. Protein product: CASSPGLAGGLIDTQYF.

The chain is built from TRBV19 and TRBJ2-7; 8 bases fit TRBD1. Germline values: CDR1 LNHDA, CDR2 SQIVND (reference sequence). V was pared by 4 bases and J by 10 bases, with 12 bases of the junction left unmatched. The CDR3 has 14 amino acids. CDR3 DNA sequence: TGTGCCAGTAGTACCCCGGGACAGGTTGTGGACCAGTACTTC. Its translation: CASSTPGQVVDQYF.

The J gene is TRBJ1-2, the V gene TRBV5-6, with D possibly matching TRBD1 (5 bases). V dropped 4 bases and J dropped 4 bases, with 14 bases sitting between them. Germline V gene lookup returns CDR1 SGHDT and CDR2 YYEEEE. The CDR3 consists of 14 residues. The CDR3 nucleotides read TGTGCCAGCAGCCGAAAGGTGACAGTCTATGGCTACACCTTC. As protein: CASSRKVTVYGYTF.

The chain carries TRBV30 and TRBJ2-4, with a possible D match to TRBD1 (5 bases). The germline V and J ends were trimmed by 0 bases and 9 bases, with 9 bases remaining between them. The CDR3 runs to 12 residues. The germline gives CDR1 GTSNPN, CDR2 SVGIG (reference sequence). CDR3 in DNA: TGTGCCTGGAGTGTGGGAAGGGGCATTCAGTACTTC. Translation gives CAWSVGRGIQYF.

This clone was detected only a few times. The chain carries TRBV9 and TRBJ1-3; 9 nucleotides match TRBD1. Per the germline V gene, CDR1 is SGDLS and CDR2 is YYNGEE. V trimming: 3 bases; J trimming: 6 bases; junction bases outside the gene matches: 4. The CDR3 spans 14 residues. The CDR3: CASSATGGANTIYF. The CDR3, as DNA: TGTGCCAGCAGCGCTACAGGGGGCGCAAACACCATATATTTT.

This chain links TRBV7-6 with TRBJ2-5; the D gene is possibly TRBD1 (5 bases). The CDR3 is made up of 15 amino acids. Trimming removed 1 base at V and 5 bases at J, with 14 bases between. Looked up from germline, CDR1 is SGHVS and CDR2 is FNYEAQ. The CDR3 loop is CASSLGRDRRETQYF. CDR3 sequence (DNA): TGTGCCAGCAGCTTAGGCAGGGATCGAAGGGAGACCCAGTACTTC.

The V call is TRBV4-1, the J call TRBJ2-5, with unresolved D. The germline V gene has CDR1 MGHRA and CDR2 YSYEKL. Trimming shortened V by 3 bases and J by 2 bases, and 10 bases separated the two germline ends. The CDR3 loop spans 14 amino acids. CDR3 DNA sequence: TGCGCCAGCAGCCACAAAGTGAGGCAAGAGACCCAGTACTTC. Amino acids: CASSHKVRQETQYF.

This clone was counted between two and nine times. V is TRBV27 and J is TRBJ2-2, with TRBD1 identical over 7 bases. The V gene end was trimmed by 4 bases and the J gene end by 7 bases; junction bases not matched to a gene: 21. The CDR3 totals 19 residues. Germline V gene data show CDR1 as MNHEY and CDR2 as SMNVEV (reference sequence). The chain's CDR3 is CASSSPRTSRQGGHGELFF. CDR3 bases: TGTGCCAGCAGTTCACCCCGAACCTCGAGACAGGGTGGCCACGGGGAGCTGTTTTTT.

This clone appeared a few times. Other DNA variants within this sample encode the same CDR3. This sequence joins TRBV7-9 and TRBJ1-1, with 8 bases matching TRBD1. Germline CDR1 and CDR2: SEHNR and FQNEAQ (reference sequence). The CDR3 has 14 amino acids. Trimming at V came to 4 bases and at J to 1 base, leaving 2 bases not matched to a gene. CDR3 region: CASSSQGGNTEAFF. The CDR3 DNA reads TGTGCCAGCAGCTCACAGGGGGGGAACACTGAAGCTTTCTTT.

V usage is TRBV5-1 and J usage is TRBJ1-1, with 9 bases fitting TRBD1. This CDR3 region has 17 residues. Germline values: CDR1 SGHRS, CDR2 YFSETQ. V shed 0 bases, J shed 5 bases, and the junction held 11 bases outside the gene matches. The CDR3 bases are TGCGCCAGCAGCTTGGGTCCGCAGACAGGGGGTAGAACTGAAGCTTTCTTT. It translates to CASSLGPQTGGRTEAFF.

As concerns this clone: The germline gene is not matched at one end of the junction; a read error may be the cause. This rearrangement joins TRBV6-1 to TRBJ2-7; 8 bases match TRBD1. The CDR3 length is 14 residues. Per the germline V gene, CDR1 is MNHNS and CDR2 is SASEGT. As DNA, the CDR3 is TGTGCCAGCAGTTCTATAGGACAGGGTGAGAAAGGCTGCTTC. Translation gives CASSSIGQGEKGCF.